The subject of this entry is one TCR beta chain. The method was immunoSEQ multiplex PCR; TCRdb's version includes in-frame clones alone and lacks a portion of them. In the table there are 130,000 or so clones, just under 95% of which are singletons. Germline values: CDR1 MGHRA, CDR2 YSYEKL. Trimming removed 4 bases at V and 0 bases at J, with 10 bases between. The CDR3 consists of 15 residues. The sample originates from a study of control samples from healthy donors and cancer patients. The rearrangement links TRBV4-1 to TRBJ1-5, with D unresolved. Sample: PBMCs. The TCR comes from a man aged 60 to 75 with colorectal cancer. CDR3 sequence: CASSLDVYSNQPQHF. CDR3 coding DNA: TGCGCCAGCAGCCTCGACGTTTATAGCAATCAGCCCCAGCATTTT.